This T cell receptor beta chain was profiled in a study of blood T cell repertoires in COVID-19 (dated by TCRdb to the early 2020s). With regard to the full study: Collaborator samples came from the United States, Italy and Spain and covered acute and convalescent phases of COVID-19. The material from the prospective study consisted of cDNA or gDNA derived from T cells, B-cell-depleted T cells, or PBMCs. Subjects who had been exposed to COVID-19, were actively infected with it, or had recovered from it provided the deeply sampled blood TCRbeta repertoires that made up the dataset. The repertoires were released in a freely available public database intended as a resource for research on the immune response to SARS-CoV-2. Samples came from the ongoing ImmuneRACE study (first 160 participants) plus 1,254 subjects from 6 global collaborators. Nearly every sample came with metadata listing a de-identified subject ID, COVID-19 status, age in years and sex. Where HLA class I and class II types were available, the types were taken from metadata supplied by the sample provider, not from assay-based typing.

As for this clone: Which antigen it targets is not known. Qualities for individual bases were not recorded, and no much larger clone is one base off.

TCRbeta CDR3 regions were amplified from genomic DNA by means of the immunoSEQ Assay, a bias-controlled multiplex PCR. The study's own analysis went as follows. Within the assay, amplification of reference gene primers was used to estimate how many nucleated cells each sample contained. To quantify the absolute abundance of each unique TCRbeta CDR3 rearrangement, sequence reads were collapsed and filtered. Productive Simpson clonality was computed per sample as the square root of Simpson's diversity index over productive rearrangements. TCRdb took this table from immuneACCESS and kept in-frame rearrangements with V and J called. Such tables lack part of the clones; where checked against another copy, unresolved V genes explain under half of the gap, and the rest is unexplained. From that table come the V and J calls and clone size; the DNA was used to work out D and trimming. The sample data list about 100,000 clones, and about 85% of these were observed just once. The leading ten clones occupy 13% of the sample.

According to the germline V gene, CDR1 reads SGDLS and CDR2 reads YYNGEE. Between the V and J ends, shortened by 1 base and 4 bases respectively, the junction contains 6 bases. Inclusive of the bounding cysteine and phenylalanine, the CDR3 is 13 residues long. Only the CDR3 DNA stays, 39 bases, in frame from base 1. Whole blood was collected in K2EDTA tubes by collaborating institutions according to the institutions' own protocols. For TCRbeta analysis, collaborators shipped samples in one of three forms: frozen whole blood, isolated PBMCs, or DNA extracted from either of those sample types. Broader findings and caveats from the paper: The quantity of clinical and demographic metadata differed by source and by participant and was supplied without curation.

This TCR was sampled from a man aged 50 or older with active or convalescent COVID-19. Source material: peripheral blood. Recombination joined TRBV9 with TRBJ1-5; the D gene identity is not certain. The CDR3 sequence is CASSVRRNQPQHF. The DNA is TGTGCCAGCAGCGTAAGGAGGAATCAGCCCCAGCATTTT.